These 15 T cell receptor beta chains came from one sample sequenced in a study of beta chain features in type 1 diabetes. Expressed TCRB transcripts were sequenced, since all the RNA that had been isolated was reverse transcribed. TCRdb keeps only in-frame clones here, not all; method: immunoSEQ multiplex PCR. The sample lists hundreds of thousands of clones; approximately 12% were seen once. Sequenced: naive CD4+ T cells from blood. The receptor source for this set is a man aged 18 to 29 in good health.

The chain joins TRBV7-3 to TRBJ2-3; TRBD1 matches at 9 bases. Germline V lookup: CDR1 SGHTA, CDR2 FQGTGA. This CDR3 has 17 residues. Trimming at V came to 1 base and at J to 1 base, leaving 6 bases not matched to a gene. For the CDR3, the DNA is TGTGCCAGCAGCTTAATAGGCGACAGGGGGGGCACAGATACGCAGTATTTT. This sequence encodes CASSLIGDRGGTDTQYF.

This clone came up a few times. V gene TRBV10-3 combines with J gene TRBJ2-7; 13 positions match TRBD2. The CDR3 length is 15 residues. J lost 5 bases, V lost 6 bases, and 7 bases had no gene match. The V gene's germline CDR1 is ENHRY and CDR2 SYGVKD. CDR3 protein: CAIRPTSGGFNEQYF. The CDR3 DNA reads as TGTGCCATCAGACCGACTAGCGGGGGGTTCAACGAGCAGTACTTC.

This clone was observed a handful of times. The chain couples TRBV5-6 to TRBJ2-6, with D possibly TRBD2 on 5 matching bases. Trimming took 1 base from V and 3 from J, leaving 8 bases between them. CDR3 size: 15 residues. In germline, CDR1 is SGHDT, CDR2 YYEEEE. This CDR3 is CASSLRRVGANVLTF. CDR3 DNA: TGTGCCAGCAGCTTGCGGCGGGTTGGGGCCAACGTCCTGACTTTC.

CDR3 sequence reads: CASRSNTGLNTEAFF. The CDR3 DNA reads TGCGCCAGCAGATCGAATACAGGGTTGAACACTGAAGCTTTCTTT. This sequence joins TRBV5-1 and TRBJ1-1, with D possibly matching TRBD1 (6 bases). Germline V gives CDR1 SGHRS, CDR2 YFSETQ. The CDR3 runs 15 residues. V dropped 5 bases and J dropped 0 bases, with 14 bases sitting between them.

The J gene is TRBJ2-7, the V gene TRBV6-5; D is uncertain. CDR3 length: 14 amino acids. Germline V lookup: CDR1 MNHEY, CDR2 SVGAGI. The V end was cut by 2 bases, the J end by 3 bases, with 11 bases between. CDR3 in amino acids: CASSYHYPNYEQYF. The CDR3 nucleotides are TGTGCCAGCAGTTACCACTACCCGAACTACGAGCAGTACTTC.

This clone has only a few counts. The chain employs TRBV4-2 and TRBJ2-3; D uncertain. The germline CDR1 and CDR2 sequences are LGHNA and YNFKEQ. This CDR3 is built from 15 residues. Trimming stripped 3 bases from V and 2 bases from J, with 12 bases between. The DNA of the CDR3 is TGTGCCAGCAGCCAGGCCCGACTGAACACAGATACGCAGTATTTT. Translating it yields CASSQARLNTDTQYF.

The chain joins TRBV27 to TRBJ2-7; 8 bases match TRBD2. The V gene's germline CDR1 is MNHEY and CDR2 SMNVEV (reference sequence). Trimming cost V 4 bases and J 3 bases; bases outside gene matches: 11. CDR3 length: 16 residues. For the CDR3, the DNA is TGTGCCAGCAGTTCATCCGGGACTAGTGCCGACTACGAGCAGTACTTC. Translation: CASSSSGTSADYEQYF.

For this clone: This specimen includes other DNA sequences encoding the same CDR3. The gene calls are TRBV7-2 and TRBJ2-7; maybe TRBD1 (5 bases). The CDR3 spans 13 residues. V was pared by 2 bases and J by 4 bases, with 9 bases between. Germline V gene lookup returns CDR1 SGHTA and CDR2 FQGNSA. DNA of the CDR3: TGTGCCAGCAGCTTACAGGGTGGGTACGAGCAGTACTTC. Translation gives CASSLQGGYEQYF.

In this sample, this clone turned up a few times. CDR3 sequence (DNA): TGTGCCAGCAGCTGGAAACAGGGGAATGAAAAACTGTTTTTT. Protein: CASSWKQGNEKLFF. The chain employs TRBV5-4 and TRBJ1-4, with 7 bases fitting TRBD1. V trimming: 3 bases; J trimming: 5 bases; junction bases outside the gene matches: 4. CDR3 size: 14 residues. Germline V gene data show CDR1 as SGHNT and CDR2 as YYREEE (reference sequence). Variable domain in full (rest from reference TRBV5-4 and TRBJ1-4): ETGVTQSPTHLIKTRGQQVTLRCSSQSGHNTVSWYQQALGQGPQFIFQYYREEENGRGNFPPRFSGLQFPNYSSELNVNALELDDSALYLCASSWKQGNEKLFFGSGTQLSVL.

This clone has more than one count but fewer than ten. The gene calls are TRBV30 and TRBJ2-3; TRBD2 matches at 9 bases. The CDR3 has 16 residues. The J segment lost 1 base and the V segment lost 0 bases, leaving 5 bases of the junction unmatched. Germline-derived CDR1 and CDR2 are GTSNPN and SVGIG (reference sequence). In DNA, the CDR3 is TGTGCCTGGAGTGTAGGGCTAGCGGGACGCACAGATACGCAGTATTTT. Translation gives CAWSVGLAGRTDTQYF.

The chain has TRBV23-1 and TRBJ2-2, with TRBD2 matching 8 bases. TRBV23-1 is assigned to the ORF class and has an uncertain function. V lost 0 bases, J lost 4 bases, and 19 bases stayed unmatched. The CDR3 sequence is 21 residues long. The CDR3 sequence is CASSQSPIGRALPIGTGELFF. The CDR3 DNA is TGCGCCAGCAGTCAATCTCCCATCGGGAGGGCCCTCCCCATCGGCACCGGGGAGCTGTTTTTT.

The chain couples TRBV6-5 to TRBJ1-1, with TRBD1 identical over 10 bases. V shed 2 bases, J shed 6 bases, and the junction held 6 bases outside the gene matches. CDR1 MNHEY and CDR2 SVGAGI come from the germline V gene. The length of the CDR3 is 15 residues. CDR3 sequence (DNA): TGTGCCAGCAGTTACCACGGGACAGGGGAAGCTGAAGCTTTCTTT. It translates to CASSYHGTGEAEAFF.

The gene calls are TRBV11-1 and TRBJ1-1; 9 bases fit TRBD1. The CDR3 covers 15 residues. V lost 4 bases and J lost 7; bases outside the gene matches: 10. Germline lookup yields CDR1 SGHAT and CDR2 FQDESV (reference sequence). The CDR3 DNA reads as TGTGCCAGCAGCTCGCGGGACAGGGATTCTAGTGAAGCTTTCTTT. Protein sequence: CASSSRDRDSSEAFF.

CDR3 bases: TGTGCCAGCAGCTTCCCACAGGGGGCGGCCGGGGAGCTGTTTTTT. Translating it yields CASSFPQGAAGELFF. The rearrangement links TRBV7-9 to TRBJ2-2; 9 bases agree with TRBD1. Germline V gene sequence: CDR1 SEHNR, CDR2 FQNEAQ (reference sequence). With 3 bases clipped from V and 6 bases from J, the junction kept 5 bases outside the gene matches. This CDR3 region has 15 residues.

This clone was picked up a small number of times. The gene calls are TRBV5-1 and TRBJ2-7, with D possibly being TRBD1 (6 bases). Germline CDR1 reads SGHRS; CDR2 reads YFSETQ. V was clipped by 4 bases and J by 5 bases, with 10 bases between them. This CDR3 spans 12 amino acids. In DNA, the CDR3 is TGCGCCAGCAGCCTGTACAGGGACGAGCAGTACTTC. Protein product: CASSLYRDEQYF.